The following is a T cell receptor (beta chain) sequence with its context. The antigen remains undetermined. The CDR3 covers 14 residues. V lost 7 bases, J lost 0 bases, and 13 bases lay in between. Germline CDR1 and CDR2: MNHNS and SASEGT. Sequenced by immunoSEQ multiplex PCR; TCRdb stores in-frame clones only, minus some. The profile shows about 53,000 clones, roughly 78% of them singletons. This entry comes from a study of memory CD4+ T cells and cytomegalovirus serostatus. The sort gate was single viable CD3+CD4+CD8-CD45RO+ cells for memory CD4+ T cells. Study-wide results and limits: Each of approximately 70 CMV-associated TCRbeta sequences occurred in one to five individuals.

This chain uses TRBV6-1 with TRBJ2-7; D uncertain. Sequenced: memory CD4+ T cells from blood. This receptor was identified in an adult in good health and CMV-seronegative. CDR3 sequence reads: CASILGSPSYEQYF. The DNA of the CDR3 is TGTGCCAGCATCCTGGGCTCGCCCTCCTACGAGCAGTACTTC.